This passage covers 20 T cell receptor beta chains from one sample sequenced in a study of graft-versus-host responses after intestinal transplantation. Assay: immunoSEQ multiplex PCR; the TCRdb copy retains only in-frame clones and omits some. This table holds 7,700 or so clones, roughly 29% found once. This specimen was alloreactive CD4+ T cells from a mixed lymphocyte reaction culture, taken before transplantation. Stated subset: CFSE-low proliferating T cells sorted from roughly six-day pre-transplant mixed lymphocyte reaction (GvH or HvG direction). These receptors all come from a human patient who was an organ donor for intestinal transplantation.

This clone was counted once. The chain couples TRBV7-9 to TRBJ2-5, with a weak D call TRBD2 (6 bases). Germline V CDR1 and CDR2: SEHNR, FQNEAQ (reference sequence). This CDR3 is built from 12 residues. The V and J ends lost 7 bases and 5 bases respectively, with 11 bases between them. CDR3 region: CASTPGDETQYF. The CDR3 DNA reads as TGTGCCAGCACGCCGGGGGATGAGACCCAGTACTTC.

V usage is TRBV5-4 and J usage is TRBJ2-1, with 10 bases fitting TRBD2. This CDR3 contains 15 residues. Germline V CDR1 and CDR2: SGHNT, YYREEE (reference sequence). V shed 1 base, J shed 4 bases, and the junction held 2 bases outside the gene matches. CDR3 sequence (DNA): TGTGCCAGCAGCTTGACTAGCGGGGTATACAATGAGCAGTTCTTC. It specifies CASSLTSGVYNEQFF.

The genes are TRBV7-2 and TRBJ1-2, with TRBD1 as a possible D gene (5 bases). V dropped 3 bases and J dropped 0 bases, with 5 bases sitting between them. Germline values: CDR1 SGHTA, CDR2 FQGNSA. The CDR3 is made up of 13 amino acids. This CDR3 is CASSLTANYGYTF. The CDR3 DNA reads TGTGCCAGCAGCTTGACAGCTAACTATGGCTACACCTTC.

Details on this clone: This sequence may be a read error, since a much larger clone differs from it by one base. J is TRBJ1-1 and V is TRBV6-5; D not resolved. The CDR3 extends over 14 amino acids. V lost 0 bases to trimming and J lost 1 base, with 6 bases between them. CDR1 and CDR2 (germline): MNHEY, SVGAGI. As DNA, the CDR3 is TGTGCCAGCAGTTACTCGGGAGAGAACACTGAAGCTTTCTTT. Residues: CASSYSGENTEAFF.

This clone appeared a few times. This sequence joins TRBV27 and TRBJ2-5; TRBD2 matches at 8 bases. The CDR3 loop spans 15 amino acids. The germline V gene encodes CDR1 MNHEY and CDR2 SMNVEV (reference sequence). Trimming cost V 2 bases and J 5 bases; bases outside gene matches: 7. In DNA form, the CDR3 reads TGTGCCAGCAGTTTAATGGCGGGAGGATCGGAGACCCAGTACTTC. It encodes CASSLMAGGSETQYF.

This clone was detected only a few times. The chain is built from TRBV5-1 and TRBJ2-3; D is unresolved. V lost 4 bases and J 6 bases, leaving 12 bases between the germline ends. CDR1 is SGHRS and CDR2 is YFSETQ in the germline V gene. This CDR3 has 13 amino acids. CDR3: CASSPSTRDTQYF. In DNA form, the CDR3 reads TGCGCCAGCAGCCCTTCGACTCGGGATACGCAGTATTTT.

This clone turned up a few times. The J gene is TRBJ2-7, the V gene TRBV5-6, with 9 bases aligning to TRBD2. The junction had 14 bases not matched to a gene; V was cut back by 2 bases and J by 5 bases. CDR1 and CDR2 from the germline V gene are SGHDT and YYEEEE. The CDR3 covers 17 residues. The CDR3 DNA sequence: TGTGCCAGCAGCTTTAGGGTTAGCGGGAGAATTCACAACGAGCAGTACTTC. Protein: CASSFRVSGRIHNEQYF.

This sequence joins TRBV4-2 and TRBJ2-1; 9 bases are shared with TRBD2. The CDR3 is 15 residues long. Losses at the gene ends were 4 bases for V and 10 bases for J; bases not matched to a gene: 11. Germline CDR1 reads LGHNA; CDR2 reads YNFKEQ. The CDR3 region is CASSRKGGGASEQFF. CDR3 sequence (DNA): TGTGCCAGCAGCCGAAAGGGCGGGGGGGCCTCGGAGCAGTTCTTC.

This clone is categorized as medium-sized. This chain joins TRBV1 and TRBJ1-2; TRBD1 reflects the table's D call only, with no check against the DNA. TRBV1 is recorded as a pseudogene. CDR3 length: 16 amino acids. The CDR3 DNA follows: TGCACCAGCAGCCAAGGGGGACAGGACGAAAACCATGGCTACACCTTC. It codes for CTSSQGGQDENHGYTF.

Only a few counts were recorded for this clone. The J gene is TRBJ2-3, the V gene TRBV9, with a weak D call TRBD2 (5 bases). The CDR3 covers 15 residues. Germline-derived CDR1 and CDR2 are SGDLS and YYNGEE. V lost 4 bases and J lost 4, with 16 bases in between. The DNA of the CDR3 is TGTGCCAGCAGCCCAGTGGCGGGTGGGGCAGATACGCAGTATTTT. Translating it yields CASSPVAGGADTQYF.

The gene calls are TRBV2 and TRBJ2-7, with unresolved D. The CDR3 covers 13 residues. CDR1 SNHLY and CDR2 FYNNEI come from the germline V gene. The germline V and J ends were trimmed by 1 base and 1 base, with 5 bases remaining between them. The chain's CDR3 is CASSEGASYEQYF. The DNA of the CDR3 is TGTGCCAGCAGTGAAGGGGCGTCCTACGAGCAGTACTTC. The whole variable domain, remainder taken from reference TRBV2 and TRBJ2-7, is EPEVTQTPSHQVTQMGQEVILRCVPISNHLYFYWYRQILGQKVEFLVSFYNNEISEKSEIFDDQFSVERPDGSNFTLKIRSTKLEDSAMYFCASSEGASYEQYFGPGTRLTVT.

In its sample, this clone is medium-sized (0.01 to 0.1%). The rearrangement uses TRBV5-1 and TRBJ2-1; D remains unclear. Germline CDR1 and CDR2: SGHRS and YFSETQ. The V end lost 1 base, the J end lost 5 bases, and 10 bases lay between the germline ends. CDR3 length equals 14 residues. The CDR3 reads CASSLTGYNNEQFF. In DNA form, the CDR3 reads TGCGCCAGCAGCTTGACCGGGTACAACAATGAGCAGTTCTTC.

The chain recombines TRBV29-1 with TRBJ2-3; TRBD2 aligns across 16 bases. The CDR3 totals 16 residues. Per germline, CDR1 SQVTM and CDR2 ANQGSEA. J lost 7 bases, V lost 4 bases, and 8 bases had no gene match. The CDR3 coding sequence is TGCAGCGTTGGAGGGACTAGCGGGAGGGCCATGAATACGCAGTATTTT. It yields the protein CSVGGTSGRAMNTQYF.

This clone was detected only a few times. The V call is TRBV5-4, the J call TRBJ1-2; 7 nucleotides match TRBD1. V lost 4 bases and J lost 3; bases outside the gene matches: 3. CDR3 length equals 13 residues. In germline, CDR1 is SGHNT, CDR2 YYREEE (reference sequence). This CDR3 reads CASSPGQDYGYTF. CDR3 nucleotide sequence: TGTGCCAGCAGCCCCGGACAGGACTATGGCTACACCTTC.

V usage is TRBV5-4 and J usage is TRBJ1-3; 7 bases match TRBD1. There are 17 residues in the CDR3. The germline V gene encodes CDR1 SGHNT and CDR2 YYREEE (reference sequence). Trimming removed 4 bases from V and 0 bases from J; junction bases left unmatched: 10. The CDR3 nucleotides are TGTGCCAGCAGCGATCGGGACAGAGCGATCTCTGGAAACACCATATATTTT. As protein: CASSDRDRAISGNTIYF.

V and J are TRBV27 and TRBJ1-2; 8 nucleotides agree with TRBD1. The CDR3 is made up of 14 amino acids. Germline V gene data show CDR1 as MNHEY and CDR2 as SMNVEV (reference sequence). V shed 5 bases, J shed 4 bases, and the junction held 6 bases outside the gene matches. The CDR3 DNA reads as TGTGCCAGCAGTCCCAGGGGGCCCGGCTATGGCTACACCTTC. Amino acids: CASSPRGPGYGYTF.

This clone is termed medium-sized. The CDR3 region has the DNA TGCGCCAGCAGCCAATCACTAGCGGGGGCCCGAGGGACGCAGTATTTT. Encoded protein: CASSQSLAGARGTQYF. This chain links TRBV4-1 with TRBJ2-3, with 11 bases fitting TRBD2. J lost 9 bases, V lost 2 bases, and 10 bases had no gene match. This CDR3 has 16 residues. The germline CDR1 and CDR2 sequences are MGHRA and YSYEKL.

This chain connects TRBV28 to TRBJ1-2; no clear D gene. CDR3 length: 11 residues. Trimming stripped 7 bases from V and 8 bases from J, with 11 bases between. Germline V gene data show CDR1 as MDHEN and CDR2 as SYDVKM. The CDR3 region is CASTSGFGYTF. As DNA, the CDR3 is TGTGCCAGCACTTCGGGTTTCGGCTACACCTTC.

The V gene is TRBV23-1, the J gene TRBJ1-6; D remains unclear. TRBV23-1 is flagged as an ORF with uncertain function. V shed 0 bases and J shed 5 bases, with 5 bases lying between them. This CDR3 region has 14 residues. CDR3 loop: CASSQSQDNSPLHF. CDR3 nucleotide sequence: TGCGCCAGCAGTCAATCGCAGGATAATTCACCCCTCCACTTT.

The chain carries TRBV7-6 and TRBJ2-7; 10 bases fit TRBD1. The J segment lost 2 bases and the V segment lost 1 base, leaving 2 bases of the junction unmatched. Germline CDR1 reads SGHVS; CDR2 reads FNYEAQ. The CDR3 extends over 15 amino acids. CDR3 sequence (DNA): TGTGCCAGCAGCTTAGGAGGACAGGGGGCCTACGAGCAGTACTTC. Translating it yields CASSLGGQGAYEQYF.